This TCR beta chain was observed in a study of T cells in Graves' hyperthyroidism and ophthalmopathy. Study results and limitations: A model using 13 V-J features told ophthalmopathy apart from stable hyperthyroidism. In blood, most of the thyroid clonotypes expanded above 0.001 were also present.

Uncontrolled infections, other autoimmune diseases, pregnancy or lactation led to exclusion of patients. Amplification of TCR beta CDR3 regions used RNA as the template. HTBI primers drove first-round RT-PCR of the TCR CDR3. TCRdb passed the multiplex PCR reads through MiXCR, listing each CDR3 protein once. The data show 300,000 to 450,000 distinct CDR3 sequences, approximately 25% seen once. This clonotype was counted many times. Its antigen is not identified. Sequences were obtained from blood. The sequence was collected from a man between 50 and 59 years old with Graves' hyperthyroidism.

The CDR3 is CASSFQGSGEAFF. DNA of the CDR3: TGTGCCAGCAGTTTCCAGGGGTCGGGTGAAGCTTTCTTT. This sequence joins TRBV28 and TRBJ1-1, with D possibly TRBD1 on 6 matching bases. Germline V CDR1 and CDR2: MDHEN, SYDVKM. CDR3 length: 13 amino acids. V lost 3 bases and J lost 7, with 12 bases in between.